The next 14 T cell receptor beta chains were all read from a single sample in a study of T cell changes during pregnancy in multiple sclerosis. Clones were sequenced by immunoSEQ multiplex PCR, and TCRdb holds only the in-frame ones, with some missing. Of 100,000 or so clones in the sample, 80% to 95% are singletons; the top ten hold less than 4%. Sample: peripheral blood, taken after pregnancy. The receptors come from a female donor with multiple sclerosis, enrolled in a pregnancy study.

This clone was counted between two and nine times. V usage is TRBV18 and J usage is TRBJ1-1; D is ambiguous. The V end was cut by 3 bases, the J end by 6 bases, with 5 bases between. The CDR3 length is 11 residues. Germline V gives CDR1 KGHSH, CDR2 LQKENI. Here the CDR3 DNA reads TGTGCCAGCTCACCTGAGCCTGAAGCTTTCTTT. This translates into CASSPEPEAFF. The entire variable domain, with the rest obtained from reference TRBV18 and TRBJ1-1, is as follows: NAGVMQNPRHLVRRRGQEARLRCSPMKGHSHVYWYRQLPEEGLKFMVYLQKENIIDESGMPKERFSAEFPKEGPSILRIQQVVRGDSAAYFCASSPEPEAFFGQGTRLTVV.

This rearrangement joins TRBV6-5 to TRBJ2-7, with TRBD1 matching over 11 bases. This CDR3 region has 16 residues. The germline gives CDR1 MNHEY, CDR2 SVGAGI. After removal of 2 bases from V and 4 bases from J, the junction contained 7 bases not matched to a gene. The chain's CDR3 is CASSYQGQGGGYEQYF. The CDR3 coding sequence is TGTGCCAGCAGTTACCAGGGACAGGGGGGGGGTTACGAGCAGTACTTC.

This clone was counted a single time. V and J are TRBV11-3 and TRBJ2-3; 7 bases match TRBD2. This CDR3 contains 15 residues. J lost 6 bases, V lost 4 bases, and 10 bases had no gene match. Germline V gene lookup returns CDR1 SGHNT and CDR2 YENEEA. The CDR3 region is CASSSGAGLPDTQYF. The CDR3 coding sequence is TGTGCCAGCAGCTCGGGAGCGGGGCTTCCGGATACGCAGTATTTT.

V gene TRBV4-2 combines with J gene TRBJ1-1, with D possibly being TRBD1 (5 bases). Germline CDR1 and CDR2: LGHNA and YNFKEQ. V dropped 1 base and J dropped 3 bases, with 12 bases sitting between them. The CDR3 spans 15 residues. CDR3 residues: CASSQVDQGYTEAFF. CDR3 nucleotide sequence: TGTGCCAGCAGCCAAGTCGACCAGGGATACACTGAAGCTTTCTTT.

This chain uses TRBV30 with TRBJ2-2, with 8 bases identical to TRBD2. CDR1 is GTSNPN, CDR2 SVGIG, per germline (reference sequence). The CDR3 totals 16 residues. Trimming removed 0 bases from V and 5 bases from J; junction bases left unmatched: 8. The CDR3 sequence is CAWSVERGRITGELFF. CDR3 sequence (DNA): TGTGCCTGGAGTGTAGAGCGGGGGCGCATAACCGGGGAGCTGTTTTTT. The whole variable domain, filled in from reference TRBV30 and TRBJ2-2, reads SQTIHQWPATLVQPVGSPLSLECTVEGTSNPNLYWYRQAAGRGLQLLFYSVGIGQISSEVPQNLSASRPQDRQFILSSKKLLLSDSGFYLCAWSVERGRITGELFFGEGSRLTVL.

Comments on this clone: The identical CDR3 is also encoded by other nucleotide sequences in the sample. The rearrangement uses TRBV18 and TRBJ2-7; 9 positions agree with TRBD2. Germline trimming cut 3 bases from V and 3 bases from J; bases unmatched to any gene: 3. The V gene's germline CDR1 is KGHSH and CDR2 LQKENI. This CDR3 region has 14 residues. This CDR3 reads CASSPRGGFYEQYF. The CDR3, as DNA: TGTGCCAGCTCACCGCGGGGGGGGTTCTACGAGCAGTACTTC.

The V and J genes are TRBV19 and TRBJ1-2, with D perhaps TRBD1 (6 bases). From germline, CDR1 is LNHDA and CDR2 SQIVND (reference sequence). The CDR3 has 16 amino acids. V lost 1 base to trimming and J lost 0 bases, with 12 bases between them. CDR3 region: CASSIGRGPTNYGYTF. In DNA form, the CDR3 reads TGTGCCAGTAGTATAGGCAGGGGACCAACTAACTATGGCTACACCTTC.

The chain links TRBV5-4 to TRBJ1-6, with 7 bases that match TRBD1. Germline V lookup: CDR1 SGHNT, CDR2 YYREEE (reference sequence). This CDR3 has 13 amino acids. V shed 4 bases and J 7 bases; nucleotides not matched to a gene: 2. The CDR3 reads CASSPDRNSPLHF. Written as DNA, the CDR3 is TGTGCCAGCAGCCCGGACAGGAATTCACCCCTCCACTTT.

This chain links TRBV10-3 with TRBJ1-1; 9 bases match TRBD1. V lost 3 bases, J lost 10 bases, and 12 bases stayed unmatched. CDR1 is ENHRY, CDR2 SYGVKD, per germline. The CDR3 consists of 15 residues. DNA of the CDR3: TGTGCCATCAGTGAAGGGACAGGGAATGGGGGAACAGCTTTCTTT. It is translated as CAISEGTGNGGTAFF.

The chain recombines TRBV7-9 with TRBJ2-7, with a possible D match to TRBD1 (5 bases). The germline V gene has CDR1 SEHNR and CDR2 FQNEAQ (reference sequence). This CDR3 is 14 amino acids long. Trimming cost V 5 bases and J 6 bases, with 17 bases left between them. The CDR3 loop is CASSVIQGAREQYF. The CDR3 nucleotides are TGTGCCAGCAGCGTCATACAAGGGGCGCGCGAGCAGTACTTC.

CDR3 region: CSVTSGTGNYGYTF. CDR3 bases: TGCAGCGTGACCAGCGGGACGGGAAACTATGGCTACACCTTC. The V and J genes are TRBV29-1 and TRBJ1-2, with D perhaps matching TRBD1 (5 bases). Per germline, CDR1 SQVTM and CDR2 ANQGSEA. V lost 6 bases and J 2 bases, leaving 16 bases between the germline ends. The CDR3 length is 14 residues.

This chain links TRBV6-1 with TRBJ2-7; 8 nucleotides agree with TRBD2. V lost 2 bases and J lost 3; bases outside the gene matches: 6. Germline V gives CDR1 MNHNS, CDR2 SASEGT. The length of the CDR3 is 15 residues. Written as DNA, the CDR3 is TGTGCCAGCAGTGAACGGGAGGGTTGGTTCTACGAGCAGTACTTC. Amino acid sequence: CASSEREGWFYEQYF.

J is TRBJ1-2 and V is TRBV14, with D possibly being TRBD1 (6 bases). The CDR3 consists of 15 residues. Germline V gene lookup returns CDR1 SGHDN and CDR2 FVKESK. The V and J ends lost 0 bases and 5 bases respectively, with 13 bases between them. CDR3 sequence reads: CASSQDNTGFYGYTF. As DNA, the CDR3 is TGTGCCAGCAGCCAAGATAATACAGGGTTTTATGGCTACACCTTC.

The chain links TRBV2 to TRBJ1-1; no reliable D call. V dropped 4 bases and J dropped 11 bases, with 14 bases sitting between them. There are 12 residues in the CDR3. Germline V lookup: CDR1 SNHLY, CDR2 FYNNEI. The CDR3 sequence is CASSGAERWAFF. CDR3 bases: TGTGCCAGCAGTGGAGCCGAGAGGTGGGCTTTCTTT.